These 2 T cell receptor beta chains were sequenced from one sample in a study of blood T cell repertoires in COVID-19. Profiling relied on immunoSEQ multiplex PCR, and the TCRdb table lists in-frame clones only, not all of them. This table holds about 260,000 clones, more than 85% found once. Sequences were obtained from peripheral blood. These TCRs come from a person in their late teens or twenties with COVID-19, enrolled during active disease.

This chain connects TRBV6-1 to TRBJ2-7; no clear D gene. Germline assignment: CDR1 MNHNS and CDR2 SASEGT. Trimming stripped 0 bases from V and 7 bases from J, with 10 bases between. The CDR3 is 13 residues long. The CDR3 coding sequence is TGTGCCAGCAGTGAAGCATCCTCGAGGGAGCAGTACTTC. Amino acids: CASSEASSREQYF.

The chain recombines TRBV28 with TRBJ2-3; tentative D call: TRBD2 (6 bases). The germline V gene has CDR1 MDHEN and CDR2 SYDVKM. Deletions cut 7 bases from V and 0 bases from J, with 11 bases between. CDR3 length equals 14 residues. For the CDR3, the DNA is TGTGCCAGCACTTTGGCGGGAAGCACAGATACGCAGTATTTT. Protein: CASTLAGSTDTQYF. Full variable domain (outside the CDR3, taken from reference TRBV28 and TRBJ2-3): DVKVTQSSRYLVKRTGEKVFLECVQDMDHENMFWYRQDPGLGLRLIYFSYDVKMKEKGDIPEGYSVSREKKERFSLILESASTNQTSMYLCASTLAGSTDTQYFGPGTRLTVL.